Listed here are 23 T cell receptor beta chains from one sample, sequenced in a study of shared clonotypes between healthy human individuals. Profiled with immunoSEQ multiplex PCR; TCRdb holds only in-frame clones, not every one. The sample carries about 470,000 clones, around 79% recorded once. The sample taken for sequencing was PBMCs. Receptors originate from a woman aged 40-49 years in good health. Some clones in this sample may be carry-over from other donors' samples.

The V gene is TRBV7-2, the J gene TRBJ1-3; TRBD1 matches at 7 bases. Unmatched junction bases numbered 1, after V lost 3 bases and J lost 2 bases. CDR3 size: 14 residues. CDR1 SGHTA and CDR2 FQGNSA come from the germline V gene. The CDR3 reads CASSLTGTGNTIYF. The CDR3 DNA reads TGTGCCAGCAGCTTGACAGGGACTGGAAACACCATATATTTT. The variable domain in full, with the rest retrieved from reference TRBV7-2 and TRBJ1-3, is GAGVSQSPSNKVTEKGKDVELRCDPISGHTALYWYRQSLGQGLEFLIYFQGNSAPDKSGLPSDRFSAERTGGSVSTLTIQRTQQEDSAVYLCASSLTGTGNTIYFGEGSWLTVV.

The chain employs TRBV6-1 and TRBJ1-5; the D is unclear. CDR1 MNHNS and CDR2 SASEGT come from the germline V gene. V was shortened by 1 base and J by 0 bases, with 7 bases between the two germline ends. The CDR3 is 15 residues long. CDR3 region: CASSEGRYSNQPQHF. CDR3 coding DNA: TGTGCCAGCAGTGAAGGGCGTTATAGCAATCAGCCCCAGCATTTT.

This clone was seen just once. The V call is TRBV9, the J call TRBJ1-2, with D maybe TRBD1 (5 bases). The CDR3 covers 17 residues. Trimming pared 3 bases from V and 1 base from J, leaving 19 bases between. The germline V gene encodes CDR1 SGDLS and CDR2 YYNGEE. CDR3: CASSEGSRDRHNYGYTF. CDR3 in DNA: TGTGCCAGCAGCGAGGGGAGCCGGGACCGCCATAACTATGGCTACACCTTC.

The CDR3 region has the DNA TGTGCCAGCAGCTTGTATCCAGCGGGTGACTACGAGCAGTACTTC. Its translation: CASSLYPAGDYEQYF. The chain joins TRBV7-3 to TRBJ2-7; D possibly corresponds to TRBD2 (6 bases). V lost 3 bases and J lost 3, with 15 bases in between. Germline CDR1 SGHTA, CDR2 FQGTGA. The CDR3 covers 15 residues. The full variable domain, its missing parts supplied by reference TRBV7-3 and TRBJ2-7, is GAGVSQTPSNKVTEKGKYVELRCDPISGHTALYWYRQSLGQGPEFLIYFQGTGAADDSGLPNDRFFAVRPEGSVSTLKIQRTERGDSAVYLCASSLYPAGDYEQYFGPGTRLTVT.

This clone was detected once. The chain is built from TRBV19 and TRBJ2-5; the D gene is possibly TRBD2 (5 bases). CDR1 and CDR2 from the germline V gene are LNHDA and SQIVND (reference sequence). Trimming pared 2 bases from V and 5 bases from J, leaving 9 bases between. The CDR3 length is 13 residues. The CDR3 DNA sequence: TGTGCCAGTAGTATAATGGGAGTGGAGACCCAGTACTTC. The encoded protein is CASSIMGVETQYF. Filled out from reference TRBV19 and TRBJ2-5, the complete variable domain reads DGGITQSPKYLFRKEGQNVTLSCEQNLNHDAMYWYRQDPGQGLRLIYYSQIVNDFQKGDIAEGYSVSREKKESFPLTVTSAQKNPTAFYLCASSIMGVETQYFGPGTRLLVL.

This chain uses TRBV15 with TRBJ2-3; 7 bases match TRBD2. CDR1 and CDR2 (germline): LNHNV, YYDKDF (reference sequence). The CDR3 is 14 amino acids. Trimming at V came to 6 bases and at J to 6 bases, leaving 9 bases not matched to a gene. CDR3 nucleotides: TGTGCCACCAGTCTGGGGGGGGATACGGATACGCAGTATTTT. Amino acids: CATSLGGDTDTQYF.

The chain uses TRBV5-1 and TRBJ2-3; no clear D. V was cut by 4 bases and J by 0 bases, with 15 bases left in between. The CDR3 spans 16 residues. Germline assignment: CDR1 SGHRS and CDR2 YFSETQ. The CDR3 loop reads CASSDPPASSTDTQYF. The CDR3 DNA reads TGCGCCAGCAGCGACCCCCCAGCGAGTAGCACAGATACGCAGTATTTT. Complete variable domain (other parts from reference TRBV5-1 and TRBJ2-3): KAGVTQTPRYLIKTRGQQVTLSCSPISGHRSVSWYQQTPGQGLQFLFEYFSETQRNKGNFPGRFSGRQFSNSRSEMNVSTLELGDSALYLCASSDPPASSTDTQYFGPGTRLTVL.

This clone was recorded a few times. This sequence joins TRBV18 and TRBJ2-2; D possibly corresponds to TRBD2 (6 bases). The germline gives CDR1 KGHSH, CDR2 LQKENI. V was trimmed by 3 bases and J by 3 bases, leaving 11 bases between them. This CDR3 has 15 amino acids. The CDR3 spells CASSPGGIDTGELFF. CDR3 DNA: TGTGCCAGCTCACCGGGGGGAATCGACACCGGGGAGCTGTTTTTT.

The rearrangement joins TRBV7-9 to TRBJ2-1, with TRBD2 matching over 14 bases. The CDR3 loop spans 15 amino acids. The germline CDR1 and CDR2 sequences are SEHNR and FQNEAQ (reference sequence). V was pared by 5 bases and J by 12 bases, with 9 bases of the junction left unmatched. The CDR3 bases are TGTGCCAGCAGCCAAAAGGGACTAGCGGGAGTTGGGCAGTTCTTC. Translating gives CASSQKGLAGVGQFF.

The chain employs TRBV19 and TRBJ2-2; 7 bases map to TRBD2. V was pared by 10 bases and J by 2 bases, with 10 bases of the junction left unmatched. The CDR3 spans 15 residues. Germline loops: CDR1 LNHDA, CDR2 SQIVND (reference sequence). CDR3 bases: TGTGCCACTCTCCTCAGCGGGGCAAACACCGGGGAGCTGTTTTTT. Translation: CATLLSGANTGELFF. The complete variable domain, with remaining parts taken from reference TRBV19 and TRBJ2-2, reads DGGITQSPKYLFRKEGQNVTLSCEQNLNHDAMYWYRQDPGQGLRLIYYSQIVNDFQKGDIAEGYSVSREKKESFPLTVTSAQKNPTAFYLCATLLSGANTGELFFGEGSRLTVL.

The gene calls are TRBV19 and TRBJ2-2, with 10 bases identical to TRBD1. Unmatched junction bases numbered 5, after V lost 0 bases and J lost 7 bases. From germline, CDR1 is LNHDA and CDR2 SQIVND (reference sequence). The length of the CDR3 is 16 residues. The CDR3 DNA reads TGTGCCAGTAGTATAGATCGGGACAGGGGAGACGGGGAGCTGTTTTTT. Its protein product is CASSIDRDRGDGELFF.

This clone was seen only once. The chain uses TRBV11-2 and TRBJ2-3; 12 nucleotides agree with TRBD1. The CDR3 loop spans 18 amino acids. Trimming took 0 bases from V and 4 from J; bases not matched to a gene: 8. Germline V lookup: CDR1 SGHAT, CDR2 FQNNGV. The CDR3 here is CASSLEDGTGGRADTQYF. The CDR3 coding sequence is TGTGCCAGCAGCTTAGAGGATGGGACAGGGGGCCGTGCAGATACGCAGTATTTT. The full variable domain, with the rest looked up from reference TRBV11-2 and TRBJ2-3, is EAGVAQSPRYKIIEKRQSVAFWCNPISGHATLYWYQQILGQGPKLLIQFQNNGVVDDSQLPKDRFSAERLKGVDSTLKIQPAKLEDSAVYLCASSLEDGTGGRADTQYFGPGTRLTVL.

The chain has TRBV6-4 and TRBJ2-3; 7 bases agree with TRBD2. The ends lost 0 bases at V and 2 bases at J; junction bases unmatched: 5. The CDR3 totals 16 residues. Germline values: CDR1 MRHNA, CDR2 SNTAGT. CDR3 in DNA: TGTGCCAGCAGTGACTCGGTTACTAGCGACACAGATACGCAGTATTTT. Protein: CASSDSVTSDTDTQYF.

This CDR3 is CASSDPSLGHYGYTF. The CDR3, as DNA: TGTGCCAGCAGTGACCCATCCTTGGGGCACTATGGCTACACCTTC. This chain links TRBV2 with TRBJ1-2, with D possibly being TRBD1 (5 bases). V lost 3 bases and J 3 bases, leaving 14 bases between the germline ends. CDR1 is SNHLY and CDR2 is FYNNEI in the germline V gene. The CDR3 consists of 15 residues.

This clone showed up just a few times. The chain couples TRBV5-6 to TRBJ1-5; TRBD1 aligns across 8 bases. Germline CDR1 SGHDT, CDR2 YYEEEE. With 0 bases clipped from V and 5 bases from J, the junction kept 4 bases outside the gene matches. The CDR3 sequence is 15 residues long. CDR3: CASSLGDRGDQPQHF. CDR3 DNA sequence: TGTGCCAGCAGCTTGGGTGACAGGGGAGATCAGCCCCAGCATTTT.

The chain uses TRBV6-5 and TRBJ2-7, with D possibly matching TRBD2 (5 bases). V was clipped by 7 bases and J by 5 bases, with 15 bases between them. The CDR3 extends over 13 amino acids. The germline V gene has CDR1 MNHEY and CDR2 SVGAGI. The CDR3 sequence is CASKRGLYHEQYF. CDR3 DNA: TGTGCCAGCAAACGCGGGCTCTATCACGAGCAGTACTTC.

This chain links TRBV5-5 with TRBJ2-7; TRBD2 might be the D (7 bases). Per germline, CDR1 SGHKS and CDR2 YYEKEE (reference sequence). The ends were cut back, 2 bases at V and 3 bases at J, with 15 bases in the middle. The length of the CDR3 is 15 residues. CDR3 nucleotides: TGTGCCAGCAGCTTAGGGGGGGGCGCCCGCTACGAGCAGTACTTC. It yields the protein CASSLGGGARYEQYF.

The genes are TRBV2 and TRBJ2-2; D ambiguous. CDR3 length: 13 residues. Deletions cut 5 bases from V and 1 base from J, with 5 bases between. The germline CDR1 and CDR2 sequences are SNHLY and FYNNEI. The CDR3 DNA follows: TGTGCCAGCAGTTCAGAGAACACCGGGGAGCTGTTTTTT. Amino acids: CASSSENTGELFF.

This CDR3 reads CASSSDRDIYNEQFF. In DNA form, the CDR3 reads TGTGCCAGCAGCTCGGACAGGGATATTTACAATGAGCAGTTCTTC. V usage is TRBV7-2 and J usage is TRBJ2-1; 8 bases are a match to TRBD1. CDR1 is SGHTA and CDR2 is FQGNSA in the germline V gene. Trimming removed 4 bases from V and 4 bases from J; junction bases left unmatched: 6. The CDR3 is 15 residues long.

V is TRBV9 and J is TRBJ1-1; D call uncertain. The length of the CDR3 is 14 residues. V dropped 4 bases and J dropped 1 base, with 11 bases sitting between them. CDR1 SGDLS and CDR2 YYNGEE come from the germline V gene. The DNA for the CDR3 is TGTGCCAGCAGCCCAACCCCACAGAACACTGAAGCTTTCTTT. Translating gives CASSPTPQNTEAFF.

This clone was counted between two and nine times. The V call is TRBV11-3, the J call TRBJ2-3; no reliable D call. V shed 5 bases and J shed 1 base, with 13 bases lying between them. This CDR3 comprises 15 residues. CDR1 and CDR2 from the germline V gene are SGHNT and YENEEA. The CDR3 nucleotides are TGTGCCAGCAGCCAGAACGGCATTCGCACAGATACGCAGTATTTT. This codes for CASSQNGIRTDTQYF.

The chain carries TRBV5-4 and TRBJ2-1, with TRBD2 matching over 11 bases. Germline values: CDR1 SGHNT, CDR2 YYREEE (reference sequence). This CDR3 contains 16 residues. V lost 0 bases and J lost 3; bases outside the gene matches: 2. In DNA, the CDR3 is TGTGCCAGCAGCTTGGGACTAGCGGGATTCTACAATGAGCAGTTCTTC. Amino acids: CASSLGLAGFYNEQFF.

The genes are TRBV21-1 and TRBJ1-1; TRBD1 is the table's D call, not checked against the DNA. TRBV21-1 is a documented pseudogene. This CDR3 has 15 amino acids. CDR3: CASSDYRGSDTEAFF. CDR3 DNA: TGTGCCAGCAGCGACTACAGGGGGTCGGACACTGAAGCTTTCTTT.